Listed here are 25 T cell receptor beta chains from one sample, sequenced in a study of early T cells in non-severe SARS-CoV-2 infection. Via MiXCR, TCRdb re-called the 5' RACE reads, giving one row per CDR3 protein. This sample has tens of thousands of distinct CDR3 sequences, with about 6.3% found just once. Source: whole blood, taken at baseline. These receptors all come from an adult who was a healthcare worker with PCR-confirmed SARS-CoV-2 infection or an uninfected control (not recorded which).

Ten or more counts support this clonotype. The chain joins TRBV25-1 to TRBJ2-2, with 8 nucleotides matching TRBD1. CDR3 length: 13 amino acids. J was trimmed by 4 bases and V by 6 bases; bases with no gene match: 1. CDR1 is MGHDK and CDR2 is SYGVNS in the germline V gene. CDR3 sequence: CASRTGGTGELFF. The CDR3 coding sequence is TGTGCCAGCAGAACAGGGGGCACCGGGGAGCTGTTTTTT.

This chain connects TRBV6-5 to TRBJ2-1, with 8 bases matching TRBD1. The junction had 6 bases not matched to a gene; V was cut back by 6 bases and J by 2 bases. The CDR3 runs 15 residues. Germline assignment: CDR1 MNHEY and CDR2 SVGAGI. The CDR3 region is CASSPGTGTYNEQFF. CDR3 in DNA: TGTGCCAGCAGCCCCGGGACAGGAACCTACAATGAGCAGTTCTTC.

This clonotype was recorded at least ten times. The chain couples TRBV10-3 to TRBJ2-7; D unresolved. Looked up from germline, CDR1 is ENHRY and CDR2 is SYGVKD. The CDR3 has 12 amino acids. Trimming cost V 8 bases and J 1 base, with 9 bases left between them. The CDR3 region is CAISVNSYEQYF. For the CDR3, the DNA is TGTGCCATCTCAGTTAATTCCTACGAGCAGTACTTC.

This clonotype was counted only a few times. CDR3 amino acids: CASSFLALSSYEQYF. The CDR3, as DNA: TGCGCCAGCAGCTTCCTAGCGCTTAGCTCCTACGAGCAGTACTTC. The chain has TRBV5-1 and TRBJ2-7; D may be TRBD2 (6 bases). Germline assignment: CDR1 SGHRS and CDR2 YFSETQ. This CDR3 comprises 15 residues. Trimming stripped 2 bases from V and 0 bases from J, with 12 bases between.

In this sample, this clonotype turned up many times. The chain combines TRBV24-1 with TRBJ1-5; 9 bases map to TRBD1. CDR1 and CDR2 (germline): KGHDR, SFDVKD. Losses at the gene ends were 7 bases for V and 7 bases for J; bases not matched to a gene: 10. The CDR3 contains 15 residues. The CDR3 reads CATSATGGAEQPQHF. The CDR3 nucleotides are TGTGCCACCAGCGCAACAGGGGGCGCTGAGCAGCCCCAGCATTTT.

In this sample, this clonotype turned up many times. V usage is TRBV20-1 and J usage is TRBJ1-6; tentatively, D is TRBD1 (6 bases). Between the trimmed V and J ends, which lost 0 bases and 6 bases, there was a span of 18 bases. The CDR3 extends over 17 amino acids. Germline-derived CDR1 and CDR2 are DFQATT and SNEGSKA (reference sequence). The CDR3 is CSARDRTGSLINSPLHF. CDR3 DNA sequence: TGCAGTGCTAGAGATCGTACAGGGTCGCTAATTAATTCACCCCTCCACTTT.

This clonotype was found many times. The chain links TRBV6-5 to TRBJ1-6, with 7 bases lining up with TRBD1. This CDR3 has 15 residues. The germline gives CDR1 MNHEY, CDR2 SVGAGI. The junction had 4 bases not matched to a gene; V was cut back by 5 bases and J by 3 bases. The CDR3 DNA is TGTGCCAGCAGTACGGGACAGTTCTATAATTCACCCCTCCACTTT. Protein: CASSTGQFYNSPLHF.

This clonotype was seen repeatedly, ten times or more. V gene TRBV20-1 combines with J gene TRBJ2-7; TRBD2 matches at 8 bases. The ends lost 0 bases at V and 2 bases at J; junction bases unmatched: 3. The length of the CDR3 is 14 residues. The germline V gene has CDR1 DFQATT and CDR2 SNEGSKA (reference sequence). CDR3 protein: CSARDAGGAYEQYF. The CDR3 nucleotides read TGCAGTGCTAGAGATGCGGGGGGAGCCTACGAGCAGTACTTC.

This clonotype was seen many times. The V and J genes are TRBV11-2 and TRBJ2-3, with no clear D. This CDR3 is 11 amino acids long. Trimming cost V 5 bases and J 14 bases, with 14 bases left between them. CDR1 is SGHAT, CDR2 FQNNGV, per germline. CDR3: CASSPGPLGYF. Written as DNA, the CDR3 is TGTGCCAGCAGCCCGGGTCCCCTAGGGTATTTT.

This clonotype was detected only a few times. The chain employs TRBV7-2 and TRBJ1-2, with D unresolved. The CDR3 has 12 amino acids. The germline V gene encodes CDR1 SGHTA and CDR2 FQGNSA. The ends were cut back, 5 bases at V and 0 bases at J, with 4 bases in the middle. The CDR3 region is CASSATNYGYTF. The CDR3 region has the DNA TGTGCCAGCAGCGCTACTAACTATGGCTACACCTTC.

The J gene is TRBJ2-1, the V gene TRBV20-1; either TRBD1 or TRBD2 may supply D (6 bases each). V lost 0 bases, J lost 5 bases, and 14 bases lay in between. This CDR3 is built from 15 residues. Per the germline V gene, CDR1 is DFQATT and CDR2 is SNEGSKA (reference sequence). The CDR3 sequence is CSARDVGGPDNEQFF. The CDR3 DNA is TGCAGTGCTAGAGATGTCGGGGGCCCTGACAATGAGCAGTTCTTC.

This clonotype was counted many times. The CDR3 nucleotides read TGTGCCAGCAGTCGACAAGAGCTGGCAACTGAAGCTTTCTTT. Its translation is CASSRQELATEAFF. The rearrangement uses TRBV6-1 and TRBJ1-1; no clear D. V was shortened by 5 bases and J by 5 bases, with 15 bases between the two germline ends. Looked up from germline, CDR1 is MNHNS and CDR2 is SASEGT. The CDR3 is 14 amino acids.

The genes are TRBV6-1 and TRBJ2-3; D is ambiguous. V was trimmed by 9 bases and J by 4 bases, leaving 17 bases between them. Per the germline V gene, CDR1 is MNHNS and CDR2 is SASEGT. The CDR3 is 14 residues long. CDR3 coding DNA: TGTGCCAGTCGAGGACCCTCGTGGGCAGATACGCAGTATTTT. It is translated as CASRGPSWADTQYF.

This clonotype was observed a handful of times. The chain is built from TRBV11-2 and TRBJ2-7; no clear D. V lost 1 base and J 7 bases, leaving 14 bases between the germline ends. The length of the CDR3 is 14 residues. CDR1 is SGHAT, CDR2 FQNNGV, per germline. The CDR3 nucleotides read TGTGCCAGCAGCTTAGTAAAAGACCTGGGGGAGCAGTACTTC. Residues: CASSLVKDLGEQYF.

This clonotype was counted only a few times. The CDR3 DNA follows: TGTGCCAGCAGCTTAGTGGCGGGGGGAACCTACGAGCAGTACTTC. Translated, it gives CASSLVAGGTYEQYF. The rearrangement links TRBV7-2 to TRBJ2-7; 8 nucleotides match TRBD2. The CDR3 totals 15 residues. CDR1 and CDR2 (germline): SGHTA, FQGNSA. The junction had 4 bases not matched to a gene; V was cut back by 1 base and J by 2 bases. Using reference TRBV7-2 and TRBJ2-7 for the parts outside the CDR3, the full variable domain is GAGVSQSPSNKVTEKGKDVELRCDPISGHTALYWYRQSLGQGLEFLIYFQGNSAPDKSGLPSDRFSAERTGGSVSTLTIQRTQQEDSAVYLCASSLVAGGTYEQYFGPGTRLTVT.

The V gene is TRBV15, the J gene TRBJ2-7; the D gene could be TRBD1 or TRBD2 (6 bases each). The CDR3 has 15 residues. CDR1 and CDR2 (germline): LNHNV, YYDKDF (reference sequence). Trimming took off 8 bases at V and 3 bases at J, with 20 bases between the two ends. The CDR3 region has the DNA TGTGCCACCGGGGAGGTAACAGGGTCATTCTACGAGCAGTACTTC. It translates to CATGEVTGSFYEQYF.

The chain employs TRBV18 and TRBJ1-5, with 7 bases matching TRBD1. Germline values: CDR1 KGHSH, CDR2 LQKENI. This CDR3 is 17 amino acids long. V trimming: 2 bases; J trimming: 2 bases; junction bases outside the gene matches: 9. Here the CDR3 DNA reads TGTGCCAGCTCACCATTTGGAAAGGGGGCTGGCAATCAGCCCCAGCATTTT. As protein: CASSPFGKGAGNQPQHF. Drawing the rest from reference TRBV18 and TRBJ1-5, the complete variable domain is NAGVMQNPRHLVRRRGQEARLRCSPMKGHSHVYWYRQLPEEGLKFMVYLQKENIIDESGMPKERFSAEFPKEGPSILRIQQVVRGDSAAYFCASSPFGKGAGNQPQHFGDGTRLSIL.

This clonotype was seen at least ten times. V gene TRBV7-2 combines with J gene TRBJ2-1; TRBD2 agrees at 8 bases. Germline-derived CDR1 and CDR2 are SGHTA and FQGNSA. CDR3 length: 14 amino acids. The V and J ends lost 4 bases and 5 bases, in that order; junction bases with no gene match: 4. In DNA form, the CDR3 reads TGTGCCAGCAGCTATAGCGGGACCCACAATGAGCAGTTCTTC. Protein: CASSYSGTHNEQFF.

At least ten counts were recorded for this clonotype. The chain joins TRBV6-2 or TRBV6-3 to TRBJ1-2; TRBD1 matches at 9 bases. This CDR3 has 14 residues. Trimming cost V 6 bases and J 2 bases; bases outside gene matches: 4. CDR1 is MNHEY and CDR2 is SVGEGT in the germline V gene. The CDR3, as DNA: TGTGCCAGCAGCCCGGGACAGGGAAACTATGGCTACACCTTC. This sequence encodes CASSPGQGNYGYTF.

This clonotype was detected ten times or more. V is TRBV20-1 and J is TRBJ1-1; TRBD1 matches 7 bases. With V trimmed by 1 base and J by 3 bases, 5 bases remained unmatched. The CDR3 extends over 14 amino acids. The germline gives CDR1 DFQATT, CDR2 SNEGSKA (reference sequence). CDR3 loop: CSARVEGAHTEAFF. The CDR3 coding sequence is TGCAGTGCTAGAGTTGAGGGGGCGCACACTGAAGCTTTCTTT.

This chain uses TRBV28 with TRBJ1-2, with a weak D call TRBD1 (6 bases). Germline assignment: CDR1 MDHEN and CDR2 SYDVKM. Trimming left V 11 bases short and J 0 bases short, with 19 bases between. The CDR3 spans 15 residues. CDR3 in amino acids: CASSTGSSTNYGYTF. The CDR3 bases are TGTGCCTCCTCCACAGGGTCGTCAACTAACTATGGCTACACCTTC.

This clonotype was observed many times. The chain combines TRBV11-2 with TRBJ1-3; possible D gene TRBD1, 6 bases. V was shortened by 5 bases and J by 1 base, with 18 bases between the two germline ends. The length of the CDR3 is 17 residues. From germline, CDR1 is SGHAT and CDR2 FQNNGV. As DNA, the CDR3 is TGTGCCAGCAGCCCGAAGGGGGGGCAGATGTCTGGAAACACCATATATTTT. It is translated as CASSPKGGQMSGNTIYF. Looking up the rest from reference TRBV11-2 and TRBJ1-3 gives the full variable domain: EAGVAQSPRYKIIEKRQSVAFWCNPISGHATLYWYQQILGQGPKLLIQFQNNGVVDDSQLPKDRFSAERLKGVDSTLKIQPAKLEDSAVYLCASSPKGGQMSGNTIYFGEGSWLTVV.

This clonotype was picked up a small number of times. The chain has TRBV20-1 and TRBJ2-3; 7 bases line up with TRBD1. The CDR3 loop spans 12 amino acids. J was trimmed by 3 bases and V by 7 bases; bases with no gene match: 4. CDR1 and CDR2 from the germline V gene are DFQATT and SNEGSKA (reference sequence). In nucleotides, the CDR3 is TGCAGTGTTTCGACAGGGACAGATACGCAGTATTTT. As protein: CSVSTGTDTQYF.

This clonotype was found a few times. This chain connects TRBV12-3 or TRBV12-4 to TRBJ2-1; no definite D call. Trimming pared 2 bases from V and 9 bases from J, leaving 11 bases between. The CDR3 totals 13 residues. Here the CDR3 reads CASSLIEAAEQFF. The CDR3, as DNA: TGTGCCAGCAGTTTAATAGAGGCGGCTGAGCAGTTCTTC.

This clonotype turned up a few times. The chain links TRBV18 to TRBJ2-7, with 8 bases identical to TRBD1. Germline CDR1 reads KGHSH; CDR2 reads LQKENI. V was clipped by 5 bases and J by 2 bases; unmatched bases: 2. The CDR3 is made up of 13 amino acids. CDR3 residues: CASSAQGAYEQYF. The CDR3 coding sequence is TGTGCCAGCTCAGCACAGGGGGCCTACGAGCAGTACTTC. The entire variable domain, with the rest obtained from reference TRBV18 and TRBJ2-7, is as follows: NAGVMQNPRHLVRRRGQEARLRCSPMKGHSHVYWYRQLPEEGLKFMVYLQKENIIDESGMPKERFSAEFPKEGPSILRIQQVVRGDSAAYFCASSAQGAYEQYFGPGTRLTVT.